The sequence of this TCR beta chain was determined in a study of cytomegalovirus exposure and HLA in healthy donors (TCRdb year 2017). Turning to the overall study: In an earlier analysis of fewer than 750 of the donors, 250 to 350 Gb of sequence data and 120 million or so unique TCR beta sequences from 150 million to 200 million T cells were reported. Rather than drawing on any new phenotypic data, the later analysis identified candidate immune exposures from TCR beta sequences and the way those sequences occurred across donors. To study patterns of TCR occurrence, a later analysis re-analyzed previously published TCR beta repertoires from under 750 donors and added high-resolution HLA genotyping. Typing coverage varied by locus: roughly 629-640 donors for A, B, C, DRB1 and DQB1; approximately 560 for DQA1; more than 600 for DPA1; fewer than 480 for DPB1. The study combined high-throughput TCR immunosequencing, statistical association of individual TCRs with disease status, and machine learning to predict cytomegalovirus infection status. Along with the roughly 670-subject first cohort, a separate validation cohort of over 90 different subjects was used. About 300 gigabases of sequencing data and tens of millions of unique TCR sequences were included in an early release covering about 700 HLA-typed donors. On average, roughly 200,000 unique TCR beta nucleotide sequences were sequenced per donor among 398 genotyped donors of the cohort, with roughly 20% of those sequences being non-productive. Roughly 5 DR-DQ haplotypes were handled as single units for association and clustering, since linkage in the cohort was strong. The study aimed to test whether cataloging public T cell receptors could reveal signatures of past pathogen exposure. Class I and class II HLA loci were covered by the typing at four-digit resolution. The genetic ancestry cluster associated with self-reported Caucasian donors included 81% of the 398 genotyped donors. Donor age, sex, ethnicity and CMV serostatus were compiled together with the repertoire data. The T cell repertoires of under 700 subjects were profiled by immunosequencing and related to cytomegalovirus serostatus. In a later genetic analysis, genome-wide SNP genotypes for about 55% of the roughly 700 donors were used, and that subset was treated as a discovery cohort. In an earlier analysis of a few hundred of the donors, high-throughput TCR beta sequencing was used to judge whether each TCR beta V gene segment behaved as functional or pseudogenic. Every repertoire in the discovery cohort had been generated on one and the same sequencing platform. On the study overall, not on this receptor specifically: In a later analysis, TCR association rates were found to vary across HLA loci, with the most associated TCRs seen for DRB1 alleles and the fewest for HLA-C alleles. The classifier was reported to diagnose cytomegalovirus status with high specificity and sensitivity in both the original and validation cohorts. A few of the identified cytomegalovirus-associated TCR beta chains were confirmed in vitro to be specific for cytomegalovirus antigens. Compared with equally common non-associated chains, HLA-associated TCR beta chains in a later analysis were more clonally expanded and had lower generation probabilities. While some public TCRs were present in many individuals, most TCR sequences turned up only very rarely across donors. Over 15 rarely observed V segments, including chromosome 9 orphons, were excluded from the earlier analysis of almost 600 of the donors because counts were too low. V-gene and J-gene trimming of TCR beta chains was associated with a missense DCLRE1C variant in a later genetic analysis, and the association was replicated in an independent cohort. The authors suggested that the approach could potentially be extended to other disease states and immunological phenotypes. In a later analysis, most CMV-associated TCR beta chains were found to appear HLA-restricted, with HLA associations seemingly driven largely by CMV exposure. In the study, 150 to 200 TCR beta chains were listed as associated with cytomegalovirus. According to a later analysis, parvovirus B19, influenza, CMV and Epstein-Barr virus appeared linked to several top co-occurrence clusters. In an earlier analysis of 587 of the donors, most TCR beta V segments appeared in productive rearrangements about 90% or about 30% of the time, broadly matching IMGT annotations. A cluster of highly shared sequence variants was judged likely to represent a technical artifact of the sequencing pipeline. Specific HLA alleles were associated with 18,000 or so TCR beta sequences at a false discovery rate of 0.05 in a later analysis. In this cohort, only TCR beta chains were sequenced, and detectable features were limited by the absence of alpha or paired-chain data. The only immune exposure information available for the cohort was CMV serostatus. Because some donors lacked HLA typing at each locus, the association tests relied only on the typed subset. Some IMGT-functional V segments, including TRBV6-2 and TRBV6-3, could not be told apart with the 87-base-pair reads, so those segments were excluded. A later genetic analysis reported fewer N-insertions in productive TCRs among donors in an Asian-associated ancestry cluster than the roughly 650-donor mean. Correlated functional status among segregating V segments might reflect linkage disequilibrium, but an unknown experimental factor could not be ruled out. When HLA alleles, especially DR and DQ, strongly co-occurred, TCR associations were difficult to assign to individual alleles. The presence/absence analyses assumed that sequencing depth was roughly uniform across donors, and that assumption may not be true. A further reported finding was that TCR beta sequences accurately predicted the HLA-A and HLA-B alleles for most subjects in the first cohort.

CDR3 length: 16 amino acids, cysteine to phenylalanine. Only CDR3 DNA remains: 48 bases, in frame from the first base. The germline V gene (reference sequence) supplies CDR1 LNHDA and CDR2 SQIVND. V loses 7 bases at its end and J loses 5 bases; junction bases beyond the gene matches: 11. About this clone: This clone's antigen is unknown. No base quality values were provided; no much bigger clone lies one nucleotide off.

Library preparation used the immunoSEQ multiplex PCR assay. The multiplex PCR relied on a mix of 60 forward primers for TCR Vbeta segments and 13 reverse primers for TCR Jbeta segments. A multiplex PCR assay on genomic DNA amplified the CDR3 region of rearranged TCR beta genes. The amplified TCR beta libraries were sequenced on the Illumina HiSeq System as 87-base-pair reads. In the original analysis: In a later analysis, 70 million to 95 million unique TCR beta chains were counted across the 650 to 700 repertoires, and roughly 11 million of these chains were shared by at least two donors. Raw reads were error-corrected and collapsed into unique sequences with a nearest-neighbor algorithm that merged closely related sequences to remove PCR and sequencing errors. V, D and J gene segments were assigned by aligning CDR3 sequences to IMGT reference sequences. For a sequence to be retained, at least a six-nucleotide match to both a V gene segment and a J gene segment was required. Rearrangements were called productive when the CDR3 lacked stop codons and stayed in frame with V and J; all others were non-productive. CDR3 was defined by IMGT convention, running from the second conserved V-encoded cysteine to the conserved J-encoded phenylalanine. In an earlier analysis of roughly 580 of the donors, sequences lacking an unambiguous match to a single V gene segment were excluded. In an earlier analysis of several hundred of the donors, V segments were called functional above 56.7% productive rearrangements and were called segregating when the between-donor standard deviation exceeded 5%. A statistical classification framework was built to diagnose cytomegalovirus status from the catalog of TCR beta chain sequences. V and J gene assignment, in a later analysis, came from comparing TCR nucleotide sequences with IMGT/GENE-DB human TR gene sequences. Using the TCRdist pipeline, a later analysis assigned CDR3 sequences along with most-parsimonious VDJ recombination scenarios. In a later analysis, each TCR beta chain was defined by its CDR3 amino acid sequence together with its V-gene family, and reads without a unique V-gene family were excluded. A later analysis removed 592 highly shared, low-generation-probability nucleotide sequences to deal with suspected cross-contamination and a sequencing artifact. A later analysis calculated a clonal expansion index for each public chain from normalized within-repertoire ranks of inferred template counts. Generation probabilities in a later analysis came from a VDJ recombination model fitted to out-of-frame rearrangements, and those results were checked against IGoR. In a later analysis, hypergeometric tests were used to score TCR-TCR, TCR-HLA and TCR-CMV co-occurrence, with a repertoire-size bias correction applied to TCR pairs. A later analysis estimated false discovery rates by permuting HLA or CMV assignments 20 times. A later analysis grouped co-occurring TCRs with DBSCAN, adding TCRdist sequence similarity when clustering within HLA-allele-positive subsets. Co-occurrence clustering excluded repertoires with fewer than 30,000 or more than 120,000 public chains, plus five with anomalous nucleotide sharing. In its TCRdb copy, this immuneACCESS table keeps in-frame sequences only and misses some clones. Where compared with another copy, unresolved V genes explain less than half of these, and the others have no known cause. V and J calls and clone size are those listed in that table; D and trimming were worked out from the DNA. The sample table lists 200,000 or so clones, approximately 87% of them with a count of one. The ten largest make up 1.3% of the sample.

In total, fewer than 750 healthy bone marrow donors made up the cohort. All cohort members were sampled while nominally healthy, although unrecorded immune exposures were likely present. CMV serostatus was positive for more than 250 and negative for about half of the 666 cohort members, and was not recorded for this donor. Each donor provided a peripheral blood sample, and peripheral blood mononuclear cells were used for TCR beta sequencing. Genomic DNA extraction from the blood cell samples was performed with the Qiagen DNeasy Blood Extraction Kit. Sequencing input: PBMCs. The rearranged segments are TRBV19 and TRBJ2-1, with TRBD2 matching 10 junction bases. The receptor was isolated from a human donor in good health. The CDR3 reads CASTHRGTSVNNEQFF. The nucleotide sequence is TGTGCCAGTACCCACAGAGGGACTAGCGTCAACAATGAGCAGTTCTTC.